One sample yielded the 18 T cell receptor beta chains listed below, sequenced in a study of post-analysis software for immune sequencing data. Study results and caveats: Five TRBV segments, including TRBV5-6, TRBV5-1 and TRBV20-1, were more frequent in patients than controls.

Libraries were made from TCR beta cDNA, and they carried unique molecular identifiers. MiXCR, applied by TCRdb to the PCR reads, yields one record per CDR3 protein. This sample has 750,000 to 900,000 distinct CDR3 sequences; about 45% occur once, and the top ten carry over 4.5%. For these receptors, no antigen is known. Source material: blood. These receptors were obtained from a girl aged 5-17 years with multiple sclerosis.

As DNA, the CDR3 is TGTGCCGTCCTTAGGACACCTTCCTACGAGCAGTACTTC. Translating it yields CAVLRTPSYEQYF. The gene calls are TRBV7-9 and TRBJ2-7, with a weak D call TRBD1 (5 bases). CDR3 length equals 13 residues. V dropped 11 bases and J dropped 1 base, with 15 bases sitting between them. Germline assignment: CDR1 SEHNR and CDR2 FQNEAQ (reference sequence).

The chain carries TRBV7-2 and TRBJ2-5, with unresolved D. Trimming shortened V by 3 bases and J by 2 bases, and 7 bases separated the two germline ends. This CDR3 has 13 amino acids. CDR1 is SGHTA, CDR2 FQGNSA, per germline. CDR3 sequence: CASSLLLQETQYF. CDR3 in DNA: TGTGCCAGCAGCTTGTTATTACAAGAGACCCAGTACTTC. Using reference TRBV7-2 and TRBJ2-5 for the parts outside the CDR3, the full variable domain is GAGVSQSPSNKVTEKGKDVELRCDPISGHTALYWYRQSLGQGLEFLIYFQGNSAPDKSGLPSDRFSAERTGGSVSTLTIQRTQQEDSAVYLCASSLLLQETQYFGPGTRLLVL.

The V gene is TRBV29-1, the J gene TRBJ2-7, with D tentatively TRBD1 or TRBD2 (5 bases each). This CDR3 is 13 amino acids long. V lost 4 bases, J lost 2 bases, and 12 bases lay in between. From germline, CDR1 is SQVTM and CDR2 ANQGSEA. CDR3 protein: CSVAGTSAYEQYF. CDR3 nucleotide sequence: TGCAGCGTTGCCGGGACCAGCGCCTACGAGCAGTACTTC.

There are a few counts of this clonotype. V gene TRBV4-1 combines with J gene TRBJ2-7; unclear D gene. CDR1 is MGHRA and CDR2 is YSYEKL in the germline V gene. The CDR3 spans 15 residues. Trimming shortened V by 0 bases and J by 1 base, and 10 bases separated the two germline ends. DNA for the CDR3: TGCGCCAGCAGCCAAGATCAAGGACCATCCTACGAGCAGTACTTC. This sequence encodes CASSQDQGPSYEQYF.

This clonotype has more than one count but fewer than ten. The chain links TRBV6-5 to TRBJ1-2; no clear D gene. V dropped 2 bases and J dropped 3 bases, with 16 bases sitting between them. There are 16 residues in the CDR3. Per germline, CDR1 MNHEY and CDR2 SVGAGI. Here the CDR3 DNA reads TGTGCCAGCAGTTACGAGGGCGCAAGAGCATACTATGGCTACACCTTC. It yields the protein CASSYEGARAYYGYTF.

The genes are TRBV5-1 and TRBJ1-2, with 9 positions matching TRBD1. The trim removed 4 bases at V and 7 bases at J, leaving 11 bases unmatched. Germline-derived CDR1 and CDR2 are SGHRS and YFSETQ. CDR3 length: 15 residues. CDR3 DNA sequence: TGCGCCAGCAGCCCGGCCGGGACAGGGTTTGGTGGCTACACCTTC. Its translation is CASSPAGTGFGGYTF.

The chain couples TRBV20-1 to TRBJ2-1, with TRBD2 matching 7 bases. CDR3 length: 14 residues. Germline lookup yields CDR1 DFQATT and CDR2 SNEGSKA (reference sequence). The J segment lost 0 bases and the V segment lost 5 bases, leaving 4 bases of the junction unmatched. In DNA, the CDR3 is TGCAGTGCTGGGGGGGAGAGCTCCTACAATGAGCAGTTCTTC. Its translation is CSAGGESSYNEQFF.

Many counts were recorded for this clonotype. The chain uses TRBV20-1 and TRBJ1-1; 12 bases are shared with TRBD1. The CDR3 spans 16 residues. CDR1 and CDR2 from the germline V gene are DFQATT and SNEGSKA (reference sequence). V was pared by 2 bases and J by 4 bases, with 8 bases of the junction left unmatched. The CDR3 loop is CSARHHRDRGLTEAFF. CDR3 DNA: TGCAGTGCTAGACATCACCGGGACAGGGGGCTCACTGAAGCTTTCTTT.

This clonotype was seen a handful of times. J is TRBJ1-2 and V is TRBV5-1, with 7 bases identical to TRBD1. V shed 0 bases, J shed 0 bases, and the junction held 2 bases outside the gene matches. Germline V CDR1 and CDR2: SGHRS, YFSETQ. CDR3 length: 15 amino acids. CDR3: CASSLVGTANYGYTF. The DNA for the CDR3 is TGCGCCAGCAGCTTGGTTGGGACAGCTAACTATGGCTACACCTTC.

J is TRBJ1-5 and V is TRBV6-5; 11 bases match TRBD1. This CDR3 spans 15 amino acids. Germline V gene sequence: CDR1 MNHEY, CDR2 SVGAGI. Losses at the gene ends were 6 bases for V and 1 base for J; bases not matched to a gene: 2. CDR3 region: CASRRTGGSNQPQHF. The DNA of the CDR3 is TGTGCCAGCAGAAGGACAGGGGGCAGCAATCAGCCCCAGCATTTT.

The chain links TRBV20-1 to TRBJ2-1, with D perhaps matching TRBD1 (5 bases). The V gene's germline CDR1 is DFQATT and CDR2 SNEGSKA (reference sequence). V lost 8 bases and J 7 bases, leaving 18 bases between the germline ends. The CDR3 loop spans 13 amino acids. CDR3 coding DNA: TGCAGTCATCCGGCCAGGGAAGCTAATGAGCAGTTCTTC. Amino acids: CSHPAREANEQFF.

This clonotype was counted a single time. The V call is TRBV4-3, the J call TRBJ1-2, with TRBD1 as a possible D gene (5 bases). Germline CDR1 LGHNA, CDR2 YSLEER. V dropped 1 base and J dropped 0 bases, with 15 bases sitting between them. The CDR3 length is 17 residues. CDR3 region: CASSQVSGGTSNYGYTF. DNA of the CDR3: TGCGCCAGCAGCCAAGTTTCGGGGGGAACCTCTAACTATGGCTACACCTTC.

This clonotype has at least ten counts. The CDR3 DNA is TGTGCCAGCTCACCACCGAATCGGCGAAGTAGCTCCTACAATGAGCAGTTCTTC. Translation gives CASSPPNRRSSSYNEQFF. The chain couples TRBV18 to TRBJ2-1; D is undetermined. Germline V gene sequence: CDR1 KGHSH, CDR2 LQKENI. The V and J ends lost 0 bases and 0 bases respectively, with 15 bases between them. The CDR3 spans 18 residues.

The genes are TRBV2 and TRBJ2-3, with TRBD2 matching over 13 bases. The CDR3 is 18 residues long. V gave up 4 bases and J gave up 4 bases; unmatched junction bases: 11. Germline-derived CDR1 and CDR2 are SNHLY and FYNNEI. As DNA, the CDR3 is TGTGCCAGCAGTGCAAGTGTAGGACTAGCGGGAGTAGCAGATACGCAGTATTTT. Its protein is CASSASVGLAGVADTQYF.

This clonotype came up a few times. The genes are TRBV5-6 and TRBJ2-3; possible D gene TRBD2, 5 bases. This CDR3 is built from 20 residues. Trimming removed 1 base from V and 0 bases from J, with 24 bases in between. Germline CDR1 reads SGHDT; CDR2 reads YYEEEE. The CDR3 region is CASSLFPGTQSPASTDTQYF. DNA of the CDR3: TGTGCCAGCAGCTTGTTCCCGGGAACCCAATCCCCGGCTAGCACAGATACGCAGTATTTT.

Many counts were recorded for this clonotype. V usage is TRBV5-1 and J usage is TRBJ1-4, with 9 nucleotides matching TRBD1. With V trimmed by 5 bases and J by 4 bases, 6 bases remained unmatched. The CDR3 loop spans 15 amino acids. CDR1 is SGHRS and CDR2 is YFSETQ in the germline V gene. The CDR3 sequence: CASRHGQGSNEKLFF. Here the CDR3 DNA reads TGCGCCAGCAGACATGGACAGGGGAGTAATGAAAAACTGTTTTTT.

The chain is built from TRBV7-8 and TRBJ2-3; the D gene is possibly TRBD2 (5 bases). CDR3 length equals 18 residues. The V gene's germline CDR1 is SGHVS and CDR2 FQNEAQ. V was pared by 5 bases and J by 0 bases, with 21 bases between. Here the CDR3 reads CASSARTPGYPSTDTQYF. The CDR3 DNA reads TGTGCCAGCAGCGCTAGGACTCCGGGCTATCCAAGCACAGATACGCAGTATTTT.

This clonotype has only a few counts. The rearrangement links TRBV7-8 to TRBJ2-7; D may be TRBD1 (6 bases). CDR3 length equals 13 residues. The V end lost 5 bases, the J end lost 2 bases, and 10 bases lay between the germline ends. Per the germline V gene, CDR1 is SGHVS and CDR2 is FQNEAQ. In DNA form, the CDR3 reads TGTGCCAGCAGCATGACAGGCGCCTACGAGCAGTACTTC. It yields the protein CASSMTGAYEQYF.